The subject of this entry is one TCR beta chain. Followed over time, Seattle patients had been enrolled while infection was active. The sample belongs to a study of blood T cell repertoires in COVID-19. For the study at large: Acute-phase and convalescent COVID-19 samples originated in the United States, Italy and Spain. Nucleic acid was either cDNA or gDNA, and it came from T cells, B-cell-depleted T cells, or PBMCs.

The authors' processing: Amplification from reference gene primers served as the basis for estimated nucleated cell counts. The method was immunoSEQ multiplex PCR; TCRdb's version includes in-frame clones alone and lacks a portion of them. V and J calls and clone size are those listed in that table; D and trimming were worked out from the DNA. This sample has roughly 200,000 clones; approximately 80% occur once, and the top ten carry about 7%. The CDR3 loop spans 11 amino acids. Deletions cut 4 bases from V and 2 bases from J, with 5 bases between. Germline V lookup: CDR1 SQVTM, CDR2 ANQGSEA. The specimen was peripheral blood. The chain combines TRBV29-1 with TRBJ1-1; no definite D call. This TCR derives from a woman aged 40 to 50 with COVID-19, enrolled during active disease. The CDR3 DNA follows: TGCAGCGTTGTCAGAAACACTGAAGCTTTCTTT. This encodes CSVVRNTEAFF.